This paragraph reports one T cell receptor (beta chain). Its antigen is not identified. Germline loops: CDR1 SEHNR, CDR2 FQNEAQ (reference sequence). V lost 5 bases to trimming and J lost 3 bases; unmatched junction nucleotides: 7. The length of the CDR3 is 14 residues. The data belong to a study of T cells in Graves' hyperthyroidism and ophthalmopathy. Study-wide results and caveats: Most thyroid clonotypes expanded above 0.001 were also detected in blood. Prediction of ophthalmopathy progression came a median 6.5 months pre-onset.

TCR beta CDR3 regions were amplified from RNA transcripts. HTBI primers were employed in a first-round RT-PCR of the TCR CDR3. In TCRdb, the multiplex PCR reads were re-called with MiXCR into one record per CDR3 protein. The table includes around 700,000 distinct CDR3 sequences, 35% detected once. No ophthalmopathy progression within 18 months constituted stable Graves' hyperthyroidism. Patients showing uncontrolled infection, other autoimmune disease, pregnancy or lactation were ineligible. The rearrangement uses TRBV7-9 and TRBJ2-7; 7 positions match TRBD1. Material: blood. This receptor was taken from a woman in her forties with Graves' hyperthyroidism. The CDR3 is CASSLPGQYYEQYF. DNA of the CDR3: TGTGCCAGCAGCCTACCGGGACAGTACTACGAGCAGTACTTC.